This entry is about one TCR beta chain. Other DNA sequences within the sample encode an identical CDR3. The data belong to a study of shared clonotypes between healthy human individuals. TCRdb keeps only in-frame clones here, not all; method: immunoSEQ multiplex PCR. The table has about 2.4 million clones, 80% to 95% seen once. The TCR sequence derives from a man aged 18 to 30 in good health. Some clones in this sample may be carry-over from other donors' samples. Sequencing used naive CD4+ T cells from PBMCs. As for subset: CD45RA+ positively selected.

The CDR3 nucleotides read TGTGCCAGCAGTTACCAGGGGGCAAGCACAGATACGCAGTATTTT. This encodes CASSYQGASTDTQYF. The chain carries TRBV6-5 and TRBJ2-3; the match to TRBD1 covers 8 bases. V was clipped by 2 bases and J by 0 bases; unmatched bases: 1. The length of the CDR3 is 15 residues. CDR1 is MNHEY, CDR2 SVGAGI, per germline.